The 7 T cell receptor beta chains below all came from one sample that was sequenced in a study of blood T cell repertoires in COVID-19. Sequenced by immunoSEQ multiplex PCR; TCRdb stores in-frame clones only, minus some. The repertoire holds roughly 200,000 clones, with about 86% as singletons. Sequenced: peripheral blood. The receptors derive from a woman in her forties or fifties with COVID-19, enrolled during active disease.

V is TRBV14 and J is TRBJ1-1; 7 bases are shared with TRBD1. V shed 4 bases and J 2 bases; nucleotides not matched to a gene: 13. The V gene's germline CDR1 is SGHDN and CDR2 FVKESK. The CDR3 has 17 amino acids. The CDR3 sequence: CASSLRQGWSLNTEAFF. DNA for the CDR3: TGTGCCAGCAGCCTCAGACAGGGTTGGAGCCTTAACACTGAAGCTTTCTTT. Full variable domain (rest looked up from reference TRBV14 and TRBJ1-1): EAGVTQFPSHSVIEKGQTVTLRCDPISGHDNLYWYRRVMGKEIKFLLHFVKESKQDESGMPNNRFLAERTGGTYSTLKVQPAELEDSGVYFCASSLRQGWSLNTEAFFGQGTRLTVV.

This rearrangement joins TRBV6-5 to TRBJ1-1, with D unclear. CDR1 and CDR2 (germline): MNHEY, SVGAGI. Trimming pared 4 bases from V and 1 base from J, leaving 7 bases between. The CDR3 contains 13 residues. In nucleotides, the CDR3 is TGTGCCAGCAGTTTTCTCCCGAACACTGAAGCTTTCTTT. It specifies CASSFLPNTEAFF.

The chain has TRBV9 and TRBJ2-3; TRBD1 aligns across 8 bases. After removal of 6 bases from V and 1 base from J, the junction contained 10 bases not matched to a gene. CDR1 is SGDLS, CDR2 YYNGEE, per germline. The CDR3 consists of 16 residues. The CDR3 loop reads CASTARTGIGTDTQYF. CDR3 in DNA: TGTGCCAGCACCGCTCGGACAGGGATTGGCACAGATACGCAGTATTTT. The full variable domain, completed using reference TRBV9 and TRBJ2-3, is DSGVTQTPKHLITATGQRVTLRCSPRSGDLSVYWYQQSLDQGLQFLIQYYNGEERAKGNILERFSAQQFPDLHSELNLSSLELGDSALYFCASTARTGIGTDTQYFGPGTRLTVL.

This clone was seen repeatedly, ten times or more. The chain employs TRBV25-1 and TRBJ2-7; 7 bases line up with TRBD1. The germline V gene encodes CDR1 MGHDK and CDR2 SYGVNS. The CDR3 totals 15 residues. J lost 3 bases, V lost 5 bases, and 10 bases had no gene match. CDR3 sequence reads: CASSPSNRGSYEQYF. DNA for the CDR3: TGTGCCAGCAGTCCTAGTAACAGGGGAAGCTACGAGCAGTACTTC.

The gene calls are TRBV11-3 and TRBJ2-7; D is unclear. This CDR3 is built from 14 residues. Germline CDR1 and CDR2: SGHNT and YENEEA. Deletions cut 2 bases from V and 0 bases from J, with 8 bases between. The CDR3 sequence is CASSLRWSSYEQYF. Here the CDR3 DNA reads TGTGCCAGCAGCTTAAGGTGGAGCTCCTACGAGCAGTACTTC.

The CDR3, as DNA: TGTGCCAGCAGTCGTTCAGGGGGAAACACCATATATTTT. As protein: CASSRSGGNTIYF. V usage is TRBV27 and J usage is TRBJ1-3, with D possibly TRBD1 on 5 matching bases. This CDR3 region has 13 residues. Looked up from germline, CDR1 is MNHEY and CDR2 is SMNVEV (reference sequence). Trimming removed 5 bases from V and 4 bases from J, with 9 bases in between.

This clone was seen only once. This chain uses TRBV28 with TRBJ2-3, with D perhaps matching TRBD2 (7 bases). CDR1 and CDR2 from the germline V gene are MDHEN and SYDVKM. This CDR3 has 14 amino acids. The V gene lost 3 bases and the J gene lost 9 bases, with 16 bases spanning the gap. The CDR3 loop reads CASSFQGLRGTQYF. The CDR3 DNA is TGTGCCAGCAGTTTCCAGGGACTAAGGGGGACGCAGTATTTT.